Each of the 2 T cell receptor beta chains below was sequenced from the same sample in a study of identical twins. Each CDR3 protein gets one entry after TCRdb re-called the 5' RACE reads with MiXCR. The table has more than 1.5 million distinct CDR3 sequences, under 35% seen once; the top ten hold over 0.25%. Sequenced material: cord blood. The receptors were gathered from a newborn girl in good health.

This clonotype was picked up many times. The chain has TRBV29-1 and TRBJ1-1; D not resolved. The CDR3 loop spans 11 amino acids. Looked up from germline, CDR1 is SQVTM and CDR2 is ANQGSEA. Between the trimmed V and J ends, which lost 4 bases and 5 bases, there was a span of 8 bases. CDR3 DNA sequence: TGCAGCGTTGTAGGCGGGACTGAAGCTTTCTTT. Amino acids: CSVVGGTEAFF.

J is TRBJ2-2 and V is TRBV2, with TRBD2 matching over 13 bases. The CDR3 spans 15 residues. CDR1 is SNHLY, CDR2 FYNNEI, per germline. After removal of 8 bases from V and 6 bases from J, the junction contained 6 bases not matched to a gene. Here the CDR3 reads CASQKTSGGPGELFF. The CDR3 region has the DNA TGTGCCAGCCAAAAGACTAGCGGGGGGCCCGGGGAGCTGTTTTTT. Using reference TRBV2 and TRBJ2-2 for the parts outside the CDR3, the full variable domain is EPEVTQTPSHQVTQMGQEVILRCVPISNHLYFYWYRQILGQKVEFLVSFYNNEISEKSEIFDDQFSVERPDGSNFTLKIRSTKLEDSAMYFCASQKTSGGPGELFFGEGSRLTVL.